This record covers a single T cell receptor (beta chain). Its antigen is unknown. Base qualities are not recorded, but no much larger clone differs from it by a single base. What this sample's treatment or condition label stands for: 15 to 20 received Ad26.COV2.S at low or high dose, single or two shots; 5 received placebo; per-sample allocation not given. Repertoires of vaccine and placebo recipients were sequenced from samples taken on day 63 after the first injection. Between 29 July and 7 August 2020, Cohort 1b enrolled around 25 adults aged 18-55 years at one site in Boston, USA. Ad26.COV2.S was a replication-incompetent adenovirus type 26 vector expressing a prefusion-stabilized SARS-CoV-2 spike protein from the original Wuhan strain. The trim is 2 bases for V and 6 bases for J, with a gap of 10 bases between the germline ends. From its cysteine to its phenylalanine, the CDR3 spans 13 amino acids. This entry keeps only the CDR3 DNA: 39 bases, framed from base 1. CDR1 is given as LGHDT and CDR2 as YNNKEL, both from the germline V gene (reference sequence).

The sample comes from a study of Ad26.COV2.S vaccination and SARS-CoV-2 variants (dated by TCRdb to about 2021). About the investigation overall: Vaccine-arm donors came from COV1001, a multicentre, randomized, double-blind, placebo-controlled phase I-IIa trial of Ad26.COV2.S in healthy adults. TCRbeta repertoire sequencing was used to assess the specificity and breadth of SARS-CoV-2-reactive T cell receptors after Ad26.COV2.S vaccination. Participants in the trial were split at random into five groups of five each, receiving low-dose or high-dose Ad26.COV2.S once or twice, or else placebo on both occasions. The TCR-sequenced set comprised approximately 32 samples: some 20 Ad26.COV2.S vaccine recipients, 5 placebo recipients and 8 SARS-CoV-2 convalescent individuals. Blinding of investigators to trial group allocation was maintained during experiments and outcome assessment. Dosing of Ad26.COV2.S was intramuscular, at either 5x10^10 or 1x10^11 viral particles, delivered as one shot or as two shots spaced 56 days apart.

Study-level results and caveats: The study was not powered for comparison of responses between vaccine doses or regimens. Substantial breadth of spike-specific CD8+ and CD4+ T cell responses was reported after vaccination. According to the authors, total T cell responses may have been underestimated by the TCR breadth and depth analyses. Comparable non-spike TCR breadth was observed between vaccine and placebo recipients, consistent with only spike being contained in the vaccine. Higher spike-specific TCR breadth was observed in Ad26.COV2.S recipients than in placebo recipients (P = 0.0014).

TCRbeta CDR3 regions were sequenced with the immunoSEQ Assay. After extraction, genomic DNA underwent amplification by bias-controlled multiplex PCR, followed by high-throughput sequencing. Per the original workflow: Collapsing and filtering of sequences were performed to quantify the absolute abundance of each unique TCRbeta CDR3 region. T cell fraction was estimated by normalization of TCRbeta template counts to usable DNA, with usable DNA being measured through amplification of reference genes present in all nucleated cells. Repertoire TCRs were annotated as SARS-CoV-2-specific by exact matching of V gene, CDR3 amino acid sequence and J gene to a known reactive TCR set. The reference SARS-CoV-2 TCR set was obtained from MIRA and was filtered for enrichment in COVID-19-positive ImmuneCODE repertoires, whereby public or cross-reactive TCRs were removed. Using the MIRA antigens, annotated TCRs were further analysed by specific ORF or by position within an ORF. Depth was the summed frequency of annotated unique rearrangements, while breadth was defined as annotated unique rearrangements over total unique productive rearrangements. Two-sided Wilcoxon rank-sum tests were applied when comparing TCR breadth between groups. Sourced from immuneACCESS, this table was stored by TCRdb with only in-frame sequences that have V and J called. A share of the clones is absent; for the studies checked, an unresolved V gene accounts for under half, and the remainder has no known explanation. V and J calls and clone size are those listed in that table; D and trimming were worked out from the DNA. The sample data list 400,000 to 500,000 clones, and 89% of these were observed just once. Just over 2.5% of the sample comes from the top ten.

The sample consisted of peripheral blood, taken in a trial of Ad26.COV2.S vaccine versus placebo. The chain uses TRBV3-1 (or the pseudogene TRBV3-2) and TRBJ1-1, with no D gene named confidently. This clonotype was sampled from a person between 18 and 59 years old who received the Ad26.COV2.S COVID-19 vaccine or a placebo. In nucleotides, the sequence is TGTGCCAGCAGCCAAAGGACGGTCCCTGAAGCTTTCTTT. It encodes CASSQRTVPEAFF.